Below, 21 T cell receptor beta chains from the same sample are listed, as sequenced in a study of STAT3 mutations in large granular lymphocyte leukemia. General study points: Every T-cell large granular lymphocyte leukemia patient had at least one immunodominant TCR beta clonotype.

Sequenced by immunoSEQ multiplex PCR; TCRdb stores in-frame clones only, minus some. The sample records 40,000 to 50,000 clones, around 80% being singletons. For these receptors, no antigen is known. The sample was PBMCs. All receptors derive from a human donor with T large granular lymphocyte leukemia. Some clones in this sample may be carry-over from other donors' samples.

V gene TRBV27 combines with J gene TRBJ1-6; possibly TRBD1 for D (6 bases). V was trimmed by 5 bases and J by 7 bases, leaving 12 bases between them. Germline lookup yields CDR1 MNHEY and CDR2 SMNVEV (reference sequence). This CDR3 is 14 amino acids long. CDR3 in amino acids: CASSPSTGNSPLHF. The CDR3 DNA reads TGTGCCAGCAGTCCCTCGACAGGCAATTCACCCCTCCACTTT.

V is TRBV5-6 and J is TRBJ2-7; D may be TRBD1 or TRBD2 (5 bases each). Trimming pared 2 bases from V and 1 base from J, leaving 7 bases between. This CDR3 is built from 13 residues. CDR1 and CDR2 (germline): SGHDT, YYEEEE. CDR3 nucleotide sequence: TGTGCCAGCAGCTTTGGGGGATCCTACGAGCAGTACGTC. It encodes CASSFGGSYEQYV.

This chain connects TRBV19 to TRBJ1-4; D is uncertain. Germline values: CDR1 LNHDA, CDR2 SQIVND (reference sequence). CDR3 length: 14 amino acids. Between the trimmed V and J ends, which lost 7 bases and 7 bases, there was a span of 16 bases. The CDR3 coding sequence is TGTGCCAGTACCACCGAACAGTCCGGTGAAAAACTGTTTTTT. It is translated as CASTTEQSGEKLFF.

This clone was counted a single time. This sequence joins TRBV5-1 and TRBJ1-5, with a tentative D call TRBD1 (5 bases). The germline V gene encodes CDR1 SGHRS and CDR2 YFSETQ. Trimming left V 0 bases short and J 9 bases short, with 7 bases between. The CDR3 is 12 amino acids. Here the CDR3 DNA reads TGCGCCAGCAGCTTGGTCGGGGGGCCCCAGCATTTT. Protein product: CASSLVGGPQHF. The variable domain in full, completed from reference TRBV5-1 and TRBJ1-5, reads KAGVTQTPRYLIKTRGQQVTLSCSPISGHRSVSWYQQTPGQGLQFLFEYFSETQRNKGNFPGRFSGRQFSNSRSEMNVSTLELGDSALYLCASSLVGGPQHFGDGTRLSIL.

This clone was detected once. The J gene is TRBJ2-5, the V gene TRBV11-1; maybe TRBD1 (6 bases). V was trimmed by 5 bases and J by 0 bases, leaving 13 bases between them. In germline, CDR1 is SGHAT, CDR2 FQDESV (reference sequence). The CDR3 has 15 residues. CDR3 bases: TGTGCCAGCAGCCCTTCCGGACAGTACCAAGAGACCCAGTACTTC. Its protein product is CASSPSGQYQETQYF.

The chain links TRBV7-2 to TRBJ2-5; D may be TRBD2 (5 bases). CDR1 is SGHTA and CDR2 is FQGNSA in the germline V gene. V lost 2 bases, J lost 4 bases, and 8 bases lay in between. This CDR3 contains 13 residues. The DNA for the CDR3 is TGTGCCAGCAGCTTAAATCTAGCAGAGACCCAGTACTTC. It codes for CASSLNLAETQYF.

The rearrangement uses TRBV30 and TRBJ1-5; D possibly corresponds to TRBD1 (5 bases). V lost 2 bases to trimming and J lost 1 base, with 9 bases between them. This CDR3 has 14 residues. Germline loops: CDR1 GTSNPN, CDR2 SVGIG (reference sequence). CDR3 coding DNA: TGTGCCTGGAGTAAGACAGCGAGCAATCAGCCCCAGCATTTT. It yields the protein CAWSKTASNQPQHF.

The chain employs TRBV19 and TRBJ1-5, with D unclear. The CDR3 is made up of 15 amino acids. V gave up 3 bases and J gave up 4 bases, with 13 bases separating them. CDR1 and CDR2 (germline): LNHDA, SQIVND (reference sequence). CDR3 in amino acids: CASSISSVLNQPQHF. For the CDR3, the DNA is TGTGCCAGTAGTATTTCGTCAGTCCTGAATCAGCCCCAGCATTTT. Full variable domain (rest looked up from reference TRBV19 and TRBJ1-5): DGGITQSPKYLFRKEGQNVTLSCEQNLNHDAMYWYRQDPGQGLRLIYYSQIVNDFQKGDIAEGYSVSREKKESFPLTVTSAQKNPTAFYLCASSISSVLNQPQHFGDGTRLSIL.

The chain has TRBV4-1 and TRBJ1-6, with D perhaps matching TRBD1 (5 bases). Germline-derived CDR1 and CDR2 are MGHRA and YSYEKL. CDR3 length: 16 residues. Trimming stripped 4 bases from V and 11 bases from J, with 21 bases between. The DNA for the CDR3 is TGCGCCAGCAGCCTCCCCCCAGGGCAGGGCCTGGCACCCCTCCACTTT. Translating gives CASSLPPGQGLAPLHF.

The V gene is TRBV5-1, the J gene TRBJ2-3; the D gene is possibly TRBD2 (5 bases). V lost 0 bases and J 0 bases, leaving 11 bases between the germline ends. The CDR3 contains 16 residues. Germline V gives CDR1 SGHRS, CDR2 YFSETQ. CDR3 sequence (DNA): TGCGCCAGCAGCTTGGGTAGCGTTACTAGCACAGATACGCAGTATTTT. The encoded protein is CASSLGSVTSTDTQYF.

V usage is TRBV7-9 and J usage is TRBJ1-1; 7 bases line up with TRBD1. The CDR3 loop spans 15 amino acids. Losses at the gene ends were 5 bases for V and 6 bases for J; bases not matched to a gene: 12. Germline CDR1 SEHNR, CDR2 FQNEAQ (reference sequence). The CDR3 loop reads CASSPPGQWVPEAFF. CDR3 in DNA: TGTGCCAGCAGCCCACCGGGACAGTGGGTACCTGAAGCTTTCTTT.

V and J are TRBV5-8 and TRBJ2-2, with 14 bases identical to TRBD2. The CDR3 consists of 20 residues. In germline, CDR1 is SGHTS, CDR2 YDEGEE. V dropped 3 bases and J dropped 0; count of bases not matched to a gene: 10. The CDR3 sequence is CASSSPYPGLAGANTGELFF. The CDR3 DNA is TGTGCCAGCAGCTCTCCTTACCCGGGACTAGCGGGGGCGAACACCGGGGAGCTGTTTTTT.

The chain carries TRBV11-2 and TRBJ2-7; 7 bases match TRBD1. Germline V CDR1 and CDR2: SGHAT, FQNNGV. After removal of 5 bases from V and 0 bases from J, the junction contained 7 bases not matched to a gene. The CDR3 is made up of 15 amino acids. Here the CDR3 DNA reads TGTGCCAGCAGCGCCGGACAGGTCCTCTCCTACGAGCAGTACGTC. It is translated as CASSAGQVLSYEQYV.

V usage is TRBV5-6 and J usage is TRBJ2-7; D unclear. The CDR3 has 15 residues. The V and J ends lost 3 bases and 2 bases respectively, with 15 bases between them. CDR1 is SGHDT and CDR2 is YYEEEE in the germline V gene. The CDR3 region is CASSSPRRKTYEQYF. The CDR3, as DNA: TGTGCCAGCAGCTCCCCCCGAAGGAAAACCTACGAGCAGTACTTC.

This chain connects TRBV21-1 to TRBJ2-7. TRBV21-1 is a listed pseudogene. This CDR3 region has 18 residues. Here the CDR3 reads CASSNSELRCGELYEQYV. In nucleotides, the CDR3 is TGTGCCAGCAGCAATTCTGAGCTTCGGTGTGGCGAATTATACGAGCAGTACGTC.

V gene TRBV6-5 combines with J gene TRBJ2-2; 7 bases line up with TRBD1. This CDR3 contains 15 residues. Germline CDR1 reads MNHEY; CDR2 reads SVGAGI. V shed 4 bases and J 6 bases; nucleotides not matched to a gene: 8. CDR3 protein: CASSSRGTDPGELFF. CDR3 nucleotides: TGTGCCAGCAGTTCCCGAGGGACAGACCCCGGGGAGCTGTTTTTT.

The chain combines TRBV4-3 with TRBJ1-2; D call uncertain. Looked up from germline, CDR1 is LGHNA and CDR2 is YSLEER. V dropped 4 bases and J dropped 4 bases, with 10 bases sitting between them. The CDR3 is 13 amino acids. CDR3 loop: CASSPRDFYGYTF. The CDR3 DNA is TGCGCCAGCAGCCCCCGGGATTTCTATGGCTACACCTTC.

A few counts support this clone. This sequence joins TRBV2 and TRBJ1-6; D is ambiguous. The CDR3 has 14 residues. Germline assignment: CDR1 SNHLY and CDR2 FYNNEI. V was clipped by 3 bases and J by 7 bases, with 10 bases between them. The CDR3 DNA is TGTGCCAGCAGTGACGGAGTGAGGAATTCACCCCTCCACTTT. Translating gives CASSDGVRNSPLHF.

The genes are TRBV7-2 and TRBJ1-3; 8 bases are a match to TRBD1. V lost 1 base to trimming and J lost 1 base; unmatched junction nucleotides: 3. The CDR3 is made up of 16 amino acids. Germline V CDR1 and CDR2: SGHTA, FQGNSA. Here the CDR3 reads CASSLDRQGSGNTIYF. CDR3 bases: TGTGCCAGCAGCTTAGACCGACAGGGGTCTGGAAACACCATATATTTT. The full variable domain, rest sourced from reference TRBV7-2 and TRBJ1-3, is GAGVSQSPSNKVTEKGKDVELRCDPISGHTALYWYRQSLGQGLEFLIYFQGNSAPDKSGLPSDRFSAERTGGSVSTLTIQRTQQEDSAVYLCASSLDRQGSGNTIYFGEGSWLTVV.

The V gene is TRBV19, the J gene TRBJ1-5; D perhaps matches TRBD1 (5 bases). Germline CDR1 reads LNHDA; CDR2 reads SQIVND (reference sequence). CDR3 length: 16 residues. The V gene lost 1 base and the J gene lost 6 bases, with 16 bases spanning the gap. This CDR3 reads CASSIGWGMSGQPQHF. The DNA for the CDR3 is TGTGCCAGTAGTATAGGGTGGGGGATGAGTGGTCAGCCCCAGCATTTT.

CDR3 DNA: TGCGCCAGCGGGGGGAGGGGGGGCGAGACCCAGTACTTC. This translates into CASGGRGGETQYF. The rearrangement uses TRBV10-2 and TRBJ2-5, with TRBD2 as a possible D gene (7 bases). Trimming shortened V by 8 bases and J by 5 bases, and 15 bases separated the two germline ends. Per germline, CDR1 WSHSY and CDR2 SAAADI. The CDR3 totals 13 residues.